What follows are 2 T cell receptor beta chains derived from one specimen sequenced in a study of cytomegalovirus exposure and HLA in healthy donors. The data were produced by immunoSEQ multiplex PCR, yet TCRdb's version contains in-frame clones alone and is incomplete. The sample has some 72,000 clones; 90% to 97% are singletons. The sample comprised PBMCs. These receptors originate from a man younger than 35 in good health and CMV-seropositive.

The V and J genes are TRBV6-4 and TRBJ1-5, with D unresolved. The CDR3 totals 13 residues. With 10 bases removed from V and 1 base from J, the gap between germline ends came to 11 bases. Germline loops: CDR1 MRHNA, CDR2 SNTAGT. For the CDR3, the DNA is TGTGCCACAAAAGGAGTGAGCAATCAGCCCCAGCATTTT. Its protein product is CATKGVSNQPQHF.

The J gene is TRBJ1-4, the V gene TRBV30; D gene ambiguous. Germline V gives CDR1 GTSNPN, CDR2 SVGIG (reference sequence). Trimming pared 5 bases from V and 9 bases from J, leaving 13 bases between. The CDR3 sequence is 12 residues long. DNA for the CDR3: TGTGCCTGGGACACTAGTTCGAAAAAACTGTTTTTT. The encoded protein is CAWDTSSKKLFF.